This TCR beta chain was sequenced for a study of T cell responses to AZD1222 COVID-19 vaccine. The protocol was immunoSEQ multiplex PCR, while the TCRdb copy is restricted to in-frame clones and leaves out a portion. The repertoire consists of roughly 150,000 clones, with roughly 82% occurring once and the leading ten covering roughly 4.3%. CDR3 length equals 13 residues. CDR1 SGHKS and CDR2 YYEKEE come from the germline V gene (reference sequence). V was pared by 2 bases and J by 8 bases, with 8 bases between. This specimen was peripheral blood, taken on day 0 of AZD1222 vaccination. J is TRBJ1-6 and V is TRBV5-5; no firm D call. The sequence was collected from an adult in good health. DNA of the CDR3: TGTGCCAGCAGCTTTAGAAGCGATTCACCCCTCCACTTT. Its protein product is CASSFRSDSPLHF.